Following are 31 T cell receptor beta chains from one sample sequenced in a study of cytomegalovirus exposure and HLA in healthy donors. PCR employed 60 Vbeta and 13 Jbeta primers. Profiling relied on immunoSEQ multiplex PCR, and the TCRdb table lists in-frame clones only, not all of them. Among under 70,000 clones listed, roughly 65% were seen once. Sequenced sample: PBMCs. All receptors derive from a woman in her 30s in good health and CMV-seronegative.

A few counts support this clone. The V gene is TRBV7-4, the J gene TRBJ1-5; 8 nucleotides align to TRBD1. V was pared by 5 bases and J by 0 bases, with 12 bases of the junction left unmatched. The CDR3 contains 18 residues. Germline loops: CDR1 SGHVT, CDR2 SQSDAQ. CDR3 sequence: CASSLSLDRVYSNQPQHF. CDR3 coding DNA: TGTGCCAGCAGCCTCTCTCTGGACAGGGTCTATAGCAATCAGCCCCAGCATTTT.

This chain links TRBV10-3 with TRBJ2-2; maybe TRBD1 (6 bases). With 6 bases removed from V and 6 bases from J, the gap between germline ends came to 14 bases. The length of the CDR3 is 14 residues. From germline, CDR1 is ENHRY and CDR2 SYGVKD. CDR3 in DNA: TGTGCCATCAGGGGGGCAGGGGATGCCGGGGAGCTGTTTTTT. This codes for CAIRGAGDAGELFF.

The chain combines TRBV18 with TRBJ2-1, with a tentative D call TRBD2 (5 bases). Trimming shortened V by 4 bases and J by 8 bases, and 9 bases separated the two germline ends. The CDR3 contains 12 residues. The germline CDR1 and CDR2 sequences are KGHSH and LQKENI. The CDR3 here is CASSLTTYEQFF. The CDR3 nucleotides read TGTGCCAGCTCACTGACTACTTATGAGCAGTTCTTC.

The chain recombines TRBV6-1 with TRBJ2-7; 8 bases match TRBD1. The CDR3 has 12 amino acids. V shed 8 bases and J 5 bases; nucleotides not matched to a gene: 5. Germline V CDR1 and CDR2: MNHNS, SASEGT. Here the CDR3 DNA reads TGTGCCAGCGGACGGACAGGGAACGAGCAGTACTTC. This codes for CASGRTGNEQYF.

V is TRBV28 and J is TRBJ2-1; TRBD2 matches 10 bases. The CDR3 sequence is 16 residues long. V lost 6 bases and J lost 3; bases outside the gene matches: 8. Germline V lookup: CDR1 MDHEN, CDR2 SYDVKM. The CDR3 DNA is TGTGCCAGCAGCCAAACTAGCGGGGACCGCTACAATGAGCAGTTCTTC. Encoded protein: CASSQTSGDRYNEQFF.

This rearrangement joins TRBV11-2 to TRBJ2-7; the D gene is possibly TRBD1 (6 bases). The CDR3 sequence is 16 residues long. V was cut by 1 base and J by 2 bases, with 15 bases left in between. The germline gives CDR1 SGHAT, CDR2 FQNNGV. CDR3 loop: CASSLVGAGNTYEQYF. DNA for the CDR3: TGTGCCAGCAGCTTAGTGGGGGCAGGGAACACCTACGAGCAGTACTTC.

The genes are TRBV18 and TRBJ2-7, with a weak D call TRBD2 (6 bases). The CDR3 is 13 residues long. The V gene's germline CDR1 is KGHSH and CDR2 LQKENI. Trimming pared 1 base from V and 7 bases from J, leaving 11 bases between. CDR3 region: CASSPQGGGEQYF. The CDR3 DNA reads as TGTGCCAGCTCACCACAAGGAGGAGGGGAGCAGTACTTC. The full variable domain, its missing parts supplied by reference TRBV18 and TRBJ2-7, is NAGVMQNPRHLVRRRGQEARLRCSPMKGHSHVYWYRQLPEEGLKFMVYLQKENIIDESGMPKERFSAEFPKEGPSILRIQQVVRGDSAAYFCASSPQGGGEQYFGPGTRLTVT.

This CDR3 is CASTSGGLPYNEQFF. DNA of the CDR3: TGTGCCAGCACTAGCGGGGGCCTCCCCTACAATGAGCAGTTCTTC. J is TRBJ2-1 and V is TRBV7-2; TRBD2 aligns across 10 bases. Per germline, CDR1 SGHTA and CDR2 FQGNSA. With 7 bases clipped from V and 2 bases from J, the junction kept 5 bases outside the gene matches. This CDR3 is 15 amino acids long.

V gene TRBV4-3 combines with J gene TRBJ1-2, with TRBD1 matching over 9 bases. V shed 2 bases, J shed 4 bases, and the junction held 8 bases outside the gene matches. The CDR3 spans 16 residues. Germline V gene lookup returns CDR1 LGHNA and CDR2 YSLEER. The CDR3 DNA follows: TGCGCCAGCAGCCAAAGACCACAGGGGGCTGCCTATGGCTACACCTTC. The encoded protein is CASSQRPQGAAYGYTF.

This chain connects TRBV27 to TRBJ2-1, with D possibly matching TRBD1 (5 bases). In germline, CDR1 is MNHEY, CDR2 SMNVEV (reference sequence). CDR3 length: 16 amino acids. V gave up 3 bases and J gave up 7 bases, with 19 bases separating them. Here the CDR3 DNA reads TGTGCCAGCAGTTTCCGCGCCCAGGGCGAAGGAAATGAGCAGTTCTTC. Its translation: CASSFRAQGEGNEQFF.

This clone was counted only a few times. J is TRBJ2-5 and V is TRBV5-1; 9 bases map to TRBD2. This CDR3 has 15 amino acids. Germline CDR1 is SGHRS and CDR2 is YFSETQ. J lost 5 bases, V lost 0 bases, and 5 bases had no gene match. CDR3: CASSLEVLAGETQYF. CDR3 sequence (DNA): TGCGCCAGCAGCTTGGAAGTGCTAGCGGGGGAGACCCAGTACTTC.

The chain couples TRBV5-1 to TRBJ2-3; 9 nucleotides line up with TRBD2. Germline CDR1 is SGHRS and CDR2 is YFSETQ. The CDR3 extends over 15 amino acids. V lost 4 bases to trimming and J lost 5 bases; unmatched junction nucleotides: 8. CDR3: CASSRAGGPRDTQYF. The CDR3 region has the DNA TGCGCCAGCAGCCGTGCGGGGGGGCCAAGAGATACGCAGTATTTT.

The chain uses TRBV6-6 and TRBJ1-5; a possible D gene is TRBD1 (6 bases). This CDR3 contains 14 residues. Trimming removed 6 bases from V and 3 bases from J, with 12 bases in between. The germline CDR1 and CDR2 sequences are MNHNY and SVGAGI (reference sequence). This CDR3 is CASRFRGYNQPQHF. For the CDR3, the DNA is TGTGCCAGCAGGTTTAGGGGGTACAATCAGCCCCAGCATTTT.

V is TRBV14 and J is TRBJ1-6; D is perhaps TRBD1 (6 bases). V was pared by 1 base and J by 10 bases, with 11 bases between. The CDR3 is 14 residues long. Germline V gene lookup returns CDR1 SGHDN and CDR2 FVKESK. In DNA, the CDR3 is TGTGCCAGCAGCCAAGGACAGGCACGGTCACCCCTCCACTTT. It encodes CASSQGQARSPLHF.

V usage is TRBV7-3 and J usage is TRBJ2-1; no firm D call. This CDR3 has 14 amino acids. Trimming took 1 base from V and 5 from J, leaving 9 bases between them. Germline V lookup: CDR1 SGHTA, CDR2 FQGTGA. CDR3 sequence: CASSLSRVDNEQFF. CDR3 sequence (DNA): TGTGCCAGCAGCTTAAGTCGAGTAGACAATGAGCAGTTCTTC.

This clone was picked up many times. CDR3 nucleotide sequence: TGTGCCAGCAGCTGGGGACAGATGAACAATGAGCAGTTCTTC. Amino acids: CASSWGQMNNEQFF. The rearrangement links TRBV7-9 to TRBJ2-1; 7 bases are a match to TRBD1. CDR3 size: 14 residues. Unmatched junction bases numbered 5, after V lost 4 bases and J lost 5 bases. In germline, CDR1 is SEHNR, CDR2 FQNEAQ (reference sequence).

A few counts support this clone. The chain joins TRBV11-2 to TRBJ2-7; 9 bases map to TRBD1. The ends lost 3 bases at V and 4 bases at J; junction bases unmatched: 4. The CDR3 consists of 14 residues. Germline V gene lookup returns CDR1 SGHAT and CDR2 FQNNGV. The CDR3 spells CASSLTGGRYEQYF. In DNA form, the CDR3 reads TGTGCCAGCAGCTTGACAGGGGGGCGGTACGAGCAGTACTTC.

The chain is built from TRBV20-1 and TRBJ2-1, with D tentatively TRBD1 (5 bases). The V gene lost 6 bases and the J gene lost 7 bases, with 10 bases spanning the gap. Germline V CDR1 and CDR2: DFQATT, SNEGSKA (reference sequence). There are 11 residues in the CDR3. The CDR3 region is CSAKTVNEQFF. The CDR3 DNA follows: TGCAGTGCCAAGACAGTGAATGAGCAGTTCTTC.

A note on this clone: The sample holds other DNA sequences that translate to the same CDR3. The rearrangement joins TRBV7-3 to TRBJ2-3; 7 bases line up with TRBD2. Germline V gene data show CDR1 as SGHTA and CDR2 as FQGTGA. Trimming cost V 4 bases and J 1 base; bases outside gene matches: 2. The CDR3 length is 14 residues. The CDR3 nucleotides read TGTGCCAGCAGCTCGAGCGGGGGCACAGATACGCAGTATTTT. Encoded protein: CASSSSGGTDTQYF.

This clone was detected only a few times. This sequence joins TRBV19 and TRBJ1-1, with a tentative D call TRBD1 (5 bases). The length of the CDR3 is 13 residues. V lost 0 bases and J lost 9, with 11 bases in between. Germline CDR1 is LNHDA and CDR2 is SQIVND (reference sequence). CDR3 residues: CASSIDREGKAFF. The DNA of the CDR3 is TGTGCCAGTAGTATAGATCGGGAGGGGAAAGCTTTCTTT.

This sequence joins TRBV12-5 and TRBJ1-2; unclear D gene. V shed 0 bases and J shed 10 bases, with 12 bases lying between them. CDR3 length equals 13 residues. The germline gives CDR1 LGHNT, CDR2 FRNRAP. This chain's CDR3 is CASGLVPGALYTF. CDR3 in DNA: TGTGCTAGTGGTTTGGTACCAGGCGCTCTCTACACCTTC.

This chain uses TRBV2 with TRBJ1-1, with D hard to call. CDR1 and CDR2 from the germline V gene are SNHLY and FYNNEI. V was pared by 5 bases and J by 4 bases, with 11 bases between. This CDR3 has 13 amino acids. CDR3 nucleotide sequence: TGTGCCAGCAGTTTAGTAGGCGGCACTGAAGCTTTCTTT. This encodes CASSLVGGTEAFF.

This CDR3 is CASSPWGETGELFF. The CDR3 DNA sequence: TGTGCCAGCAGTCCCTGGGGAGAGACCGGGGAGCTGTTTTTT. This chain links TRBV2 with TRBJ2-2; TRBD2 is a possible D gene (5 bases). V lost 5 bases, J lost 5 bases, and 12 bases lay in between. Germline CDR1 is SNHLY and CDR2 is FYNNEI. The CDR3 length is 14 residues.

V usage is TRBV7-8 and J usage is TRBJ1-2, with a weak D call TRBD1 (5 bases). Germline CDR1 SGHVS, CDR2 FQNEAQ. The CDR3 runs 14 residues. The ends were cut back, 1 base at V and 5 bases at J, with 11 bases in the middle. The CDR3 nucleotides read TGTGCCAGCAGCTTAGGGAGGGACTCTTATGGCTACACCTTC. Encoded protein: CASSLGRDSYGYTF.

CDR3 in DNA: TGTGCCAGCAGCCCGGGAGACGGGGACACAGATACGCAGTATTTT. Protein: CASSPGDGDTDTQYF. This chain links TRBV4-2 with TRBJ2-3; D perhaps matches TRBD2 (6 bases). Germline CDR1 LGHNA, CDR2 YNFKEQ. CDR3 length: 15 residues. V was clipped by 4 bases and J by 2 bases, with 13 bases between them.

The chain is built from TRBV4-1 and TRBJ1-2, with D perhaps matching TRBD1 (6 bases). The V end was cut by 4 bases, the J end by 2 bases, with 8 bases between. The CDR3 consists of 13 residues. Per the germline V gene, CDR1 is MGHRA and CDR2 is YSYEKL. CDR3 in DNA: TGCGCCAGCAGCCCGACAGGAAACTATGGCTACACCTTC. Protein product: CASSPTGNYGYTF.

This clone came up once. The chain links TRBV5-6 to TRBJ2-5, with 7 bases matching TRBD2. The CDR3 is made up of 14 amino acids. Germline CDR1 reads SGHDT; CDR2 reads YYEEEE. J gave up 5 bases and V 0 bases, and 4 bases lay outside the gene matches. In DNA, the CDR3 is TGTGCCAGCAGCTTGGTGCGGGGGAGCGAGACCCAGTACTTC. Encoded protein: CASSLVRGSETQYF.

As for this clone: The sample has other DNA sequences that encode this CDR3 too. The rearrangement joins TRBV6-5 to TRBJ2-1; 7 nucleotides line up with TRBD1. J lost 3 bases, V lost 0 bases, and 2 bases had no gene match. Germline V gene sequence: CDR1 MNHEY, CDR2 SVGAGI. The CDR3 runs 15 residues. CDR3 in amino acids: CASSYSRGSYNEQFF. CDR3 bases: TGTGCCAGCAGTTACTCCAGGGGGAGCTACAATGAGCAGTTCTTC.

The chain carries TRBV5-5 and TRBJ2-5; TRBD2 might be the D (5 bases). Germline CDR1 SGHKS, CDR2 YYEKEE (reference sequence). The V and J ends lost 0 bases and 2 bases respectively, with 8 bases between them. The CDR3 length is 14 residues. The CDR3 DNA is TGTGCCAGCAGCTTGGCGACTACACAAGAGACCCAGTACTTC. Translation: CASSLATTQETQYF.

V usage is TRBV11-2 and J usage is TRBJ1-1; 10 bases agree with TRBD1. The V and J ends lost 5 bases and 0 bases, in that order; junction bases with no gene match: 6. The CDR3 is made up of 16 amino acids. CDR1 and CDR2 from the germline V gene are SGHAT and FQNNGV. CDR3 sequence: CASSPWTGGMNTEAFF. In DNA form, the CDR3 reads TGTGCCAGCAGCCCCTGGACAGGGGGGATGAACACTGAAGCTTTCTTT.

The sample holds a few counts of this clone. The rearrangement joins TRBV15 to TRBJ2-7; TRBD2 matches at 8 bases. Germline assignment: CDR1 LNHNV and CDR2 YYDKDF (reference sequence). J gave up 1 base and V 1 base, and 3 bases lay outside the gene matches. CDR3 length: 15 residues. In nucleotides, the CDR3 is TGTGCCACCAGCAGAGTGAAGCGGGGGTCCTACGAGCAGTACTTC. It translates to CATSRVKRGSYEQYF. The variable domain in full, completed from reference TRBV15 and TRBJ2-7, reads DAMVIQNPRYQVTQFGKPVTLSCSQTLNHNVMYWYQQKSSQAPKLLFHYYDKDFNNEADTPDNFQSRRPNTSFCFLDIRSPGLGDTAMYLCATSRVKRGSYEQYFGPGTRLTVT.